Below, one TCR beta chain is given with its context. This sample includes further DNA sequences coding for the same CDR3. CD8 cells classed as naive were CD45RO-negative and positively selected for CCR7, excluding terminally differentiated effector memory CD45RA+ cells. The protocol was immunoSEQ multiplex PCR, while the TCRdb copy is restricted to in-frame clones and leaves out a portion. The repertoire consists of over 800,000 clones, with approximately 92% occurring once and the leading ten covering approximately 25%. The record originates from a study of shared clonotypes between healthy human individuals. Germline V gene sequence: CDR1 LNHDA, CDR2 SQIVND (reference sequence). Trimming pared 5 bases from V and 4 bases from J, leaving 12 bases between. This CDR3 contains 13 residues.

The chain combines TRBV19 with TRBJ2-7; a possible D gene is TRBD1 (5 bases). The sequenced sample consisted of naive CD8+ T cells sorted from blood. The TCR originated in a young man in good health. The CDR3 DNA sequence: TGTGCCAGTAGTTTCGGACAAACTTACGAGCAGTACTTC. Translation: CASSFGQTYEQYF.